A single sample gave rise to the 28 T cell receptor beta chains below, sequenced in a study of shared T cell receptors in the human thymus. Profiled with immunoSEQ multiplex PCR; TCRdb holds only in-frame clones, not every one. The repertoire holds about 660,000 clones, with 88% as singletons. This same sample was also part of a study on human thymus T cells.

Source material: thymocytes. These receptors all stem from a boy under three years old with a congenital heart defect.

The rearrangement joins TRBV6-1 to TRBJ2-7; tentative D call: TRBD1 (5 bases). Germline V gene lookup returns CDR1 MNHNS and CDR2 SASEGT. V was cut by 2 bases and J by 6 bases, with 14 bases left in between. The CDR3 runs 14 residues. CDR3 in DNA: TGTGCCAGCAGTGAACCTCCCAGGGTTTTCGAGCAGTACTTC. It is translated as CASSEPPRVFEQYF.

On this clone itself: Its ends do not fully match the called genes, so a read error is possible. The chain is built from TRBV15 and TRBJ1-5, with TRBD1 identical over 8 bases. The germline V gene encodes CDR1 LNHNV and CDR2 YYDKDF (reference sequence). This CDR3 is built from 14 residues. CDR3 region: CATSRAGGKQPQHF. In DNA form, the CDR3 reads TGTGCCACCAGCAGAGCAGGGGGCAAACAGCCCCAGCATTTT. The full variable domain, rest sourced from reference TRBV15 and TRBJ1-5, is DAMVIQNPRYQVTQFGKPVTLSCSQTLNHNVMYWYQQKSSQAPKLLFHYYDKDFNNEADTPDNFQSRRPNTSFCFLDIRSPGLGDTAMYLCATSRAGGKQPQHFGDGTRLSIL.

The V and J genes are TRBV28 and TRBJ2-1; tentative D call: TRBD2 (6 bases). Trimming removed 3 bases at V and 9 bases at J, with 21 bases between. Germline V gene lookup returns CDR1 MDHEN and CDR2 SYDVKM. The CDR3 is 16 amino acids. CDR3 DNA sequence: TGTGCCAGCAGTTTTCCTCCCGGGACTCCCTTTGGTGAGCAGTTCTTC. Translation: CASSFPPGTPFGEQFF.

V usage is TRBV27 and J usage is TRBJ2-2; 7 nucleotides align to TRBD2. The CDR3 length is 16 residues. The germline V gene encodes CDR1 MNHEY and CDR2 SMNVEV (reference sequence). V shed 5 bases and J 1 base; nucleotides not matched to a gene: 7. CDR3 nucleotide sequence: TGTGCCAGCAGTCCGGGAGGAGGAAGGAACACCGGGGAGCTGTTTTTT. Its protein is CASSPGGGRNTGELFF.

The chain joins TRBV29-1 to TRBJ2-5; D ambiguous. The J call may not be correct, given that the DNA end is closer to TRBJ2-7. Looked up from germline, CDR1 is SQVTM and CDR2 is ANQGSEA. The CDR3 covers 16 residues. CDR3 coding DNA: TGCAGCGTTGAAGTAGGCGGCGGCCCCCGGAATAGCGAGCAGTACTTC. It specifies CSVEVGGGPRNSEQYF.

The genes are TRBV27 and TRBJ2-1; TRBD2 matches at 7 bases. J was trimmed by 3 bases and V by 2 bases; bases with no gene match: 7. The CDR3 totals 16 residues. The germline gives CDR1 MNHEY, CDR2 SMNVEV (reference sequence). The CDR3 bases are TGTGCCAGCAGTTTAAAGCCGGGAGGATACTACAATGAGCAGTTCTTC. It codes for CASSLKPGGYYNEQFF.

This clone was found once. The chain joins TRBV13 to TRBJ2-3; 12 bases match TRBD1. CDR3 length: 14 residues. V shed 5 bases and J 8 bases; nucleotides not matched to a gene: 5. Germline V gene lookup returns CDR1 PRHDT and CDR2 FYEKMQ (reference sequence). This CDR3 is CASSPGQGASTQYF. CDR3 nucleotide sequence: TGTGCCAGCAGCCCGGGACAGGGGGCTAGTACGCAGTATTTT.

Turning to this clone: Other DNA sequences from this sample encode an identical CDR3 as well. V gene TRBV5-1 combines with J gene TRBJ2-1; 12 bases are shared with TRBD2. The CDR3 contains 15 residues. J gave up 5 bases and V 3 bases, and 3 bases lay outside the gene matches. Per the germline V gene, CDR1 is SGHRS and CDR2 is YFSETQ. For the CDR3, the DNA is TGCGCCAGCAGCTCCGGACTAGCGGGGCACAATGAGCAGTTCTTC. Translation: CASSSGLAGHNEQFF. Drawing the rest from reference TRBV5-1 and TRBJ2-1, the complete variable domain is KAGVTQTPRYLIKTRGQQVTLSCSPISGHRSVSWYQQTPGQGLQFLFEYFSETQRNKGNFPGRFSGRQFSNSRSEMNVSTLELGDSALYLCASSSGLAGHNEQFFGPGTRLTVL.

This chain links TRBV29-1 with TRBJ2-1; 8 nucleotides match TRBD1. Germline trimming cut 5 bases from V and 3 bases from J; bases unmatched to any gene: 21. CDR1 SQVTM and CDR2 ANQGSEA come from the germline V gene. This CDR3 has 19 residues. The CDR3 here is CSVPNRDRRHLFHYNEQFF. The CDR3 DNA sequence: TGCAGCGTTCCAAACCGGGACAGGAGGCATCTTTTCCACTACAATGAGCAGTTCTTC.

This sequence joins TRBV12-5 and TRBJ2-1; 7 bases are shared with TRBD2. The CDR3 is 20 residues long. V gave up 0 bases and J gave up 4 bases; unmatched junction bases: 18. Germline lookup yields CDR1 LGHNT and CDR2 FRNRAP. In DNA, the CDR3 is TGTGCTAGTGGTTTGGTACTGATTGGGGTAAGGCGGGACTATTACAATGAGCAGTTCTTC. This codes for CASGLVLIGVRRDYYNEQFF. The variable domain in full, completed from reference TRBV12-5 and TRBJ2-1, reads DARVTQTPRHKVTEMGQEVTMRCQPILGHNTVFWYRQTMMQGLELLAYFRNRAPLDDSGMPKDRFSAEMPDATLATLKIQPSEPRDSAVYFCASGLVLIGVRRDYYNEQFFGPGTRLTVL.

This clone was seen once. Written as DNA, the CDR3 is TGCAGCGGGCTCCTGTGGACAGGAACTGAAGCTTTCTTT. The encoded protein is CSGLLWTGTEAFF. V and J are TRBV29-1 and TRBJ1-1, with 7 bases identical to TRBD1. The CDR3 is made up of 13 amino acids. Looked up from germline, CDR1 is SQVTM and CDR2 is ANQGSEA. Losses at the gene ends were 7 bases for V and 5 bases for J; bases not matched to a gene: 10.

This clone was recorded once. CDR3 nucleotides: TGTGCCAGCAGTTTGGGCTGGGAGCCTAGCGGGAGGGGCTACGAGCAGTACTTC. Protein sequence: CASSLGWEPSGRGYEQYF. This chain links TRBV27 with TRBJ2-7, with 12 bases matching TRBD2. After removal of 3 bases from V and 3 bases from J, the junction contained 12 bases not matched to a gene. This CDR3 region has 18 residues. Germline CDR1 is MNHEY and CDR2 is SMNVEV (reference sequence).

This rearrangement joins TRBV7-6 to TRBJ1-1; D is perhaps TRBD1 (5 bases). The V and J ends lost 4 bases and 1 base respectively, with 16 bases between them. The V gene's germline CDR1 is SGHVS and CDR2 FNYEAQ. The CDR3 is 16 residues long. CDR3 loop: CASSSTRGGGNTEAFF. CDR3 sequence (DNA): TGTGCCAGCAGCTCCACAAGGGGAGGAGGGAACACTGAAGCTTTCTTT.

This rearrangement joins TRBV2 to TRBJ2-3; TRBD1 matches at 8 bases. This CDR3 has 19 amino acids. V shed 5 bases, J shed 0 bases, and the junction held 16 bases outside the gene matches. Looked up from germline, CDR1 is SNHLY and CDR2 is FYNNEI. The CDR3 is CASSYPPRQGTQSTDTQYF. CDR3 nucleotide sequence: TGTGCCAGCAGTTATCCCCCGAGACAGGGGACCCAAAGCACAGATACGCAGTATTTT.

The V call is TRBV27, the J call TRBJ2-3, with no clear D. The germline V and J ends were trimmed by 5 bases and 5 bases, with 14 bases remaining between them. Germline V lookup: CDR1 MNHEY, CDR2 SMNVEV (reference sequence). The CDR3 consists of 14 residues. The CDR3 DNA sequence: TGTGCCAGCAGTCTGAGCCCGATTGGAGATACGCAGTATTTT. Residues: CASSLSPIGDTQYF.

The CDR3 sequence is CASSLTRQGVPDTQYF. CDR3 bases: TGTGCCAGCAGCTTGACGAGACAGGGGGTCCCAGATACGCAGTATTTT. The gene calls are TRBV5-6 and TRBJ2-3, with 9 bases that match TRBD1. Germline CDR1 reads SGHDT; CDR2 reads YYEEEE. J was trimmed by 4 bases and V by 1 base; bases with no gene match: 7. The CDR3 spans 16 residues.

The chain combines TRBV27 with TRBJ1-2; tentatively, D is TRBD1 (5 bases). Looked up from germline, CDR1 is MNHEY and CDR2 is SMNVEV (reference sequence). This CDR3 is 13 amino acids long. The V end lost 7 bases, the J end lost 2 bases, and 11 bases lay between the germline ends. The chain's CDR3 is CASTPDRNYGYTF. CDR3 DNA sequence: TGTGCCAGCACCCCAGACAGAAACTATGGCTACACCTTC.

The genes are TRBV6-6 and TRBJ1-2; D not resolved. The CDR3 loop spans 13 amino acids. The germline V gene encodes CDR1 MNHNY and CDR2 SVGAGI (reference sequence). V was cut by 5 bases and J by 3 bases, with 10 bases left in between. The CDR3 DNA reads TGTGCCAGCAGTACCCCCGGTTACTATGGCTACACCTTC. Translated: CASSTPGYYGYTF.

This sequence joins TRBV15 and TRBJ2-7; a weak D match, TRBD2 (6 bases). Trimming left V 5 bases short and J 7 bases short, with 21 bases between. The CDR3 is made up of 15 amino acids. The germline V gene encodes CDR1 LNHNV and CDR2 YYDKDF (reference sequence). The CDR3 spells CATSAGWGDLWEQYF. CDR3 DNA sequence: TGTGCCACCAGCGCGGGGTGGGGGGATTTGTGGGAGCAGTACTTC.

This clone was detected a few times. The chain is built from TRBV7-2 and TRBJ2-7; D ambiguous. The CDR3 is 16 amino acids. Germline V lookup: CDR1 SGHTA, CDR2 FQGNSA. V was cut by 4 bases and J by 7 bases, with 23 bases left in between. The CDR3 spells CASSSEVGPGSGEQYF. The CDR3 DNA follows: TGTGCCAGCAGCTCAGAGGTTGGTCCCGGCTCGGGTGAGCAGTACTTC.

The chain links TRBV4-2 to TRBJ2-7; 9 bases are shared with TRBD2. CDR1 and CDR2 from the germline V gene are LGHNA and YNFKEQ. The junction had 6 bases not matched to a gene; V was cut back by 4 bases and J by 5 bases. This CDR3 comprises 14 residues. The CDR3 DNA is TGTGCCAGCAGCCTTTTTAGCGGGAGTGACGAGCAGTACTTC. Translated, it gives CASSLFSGSDEQYF.

The chain carries TRBV5-1 and TRBJ2-5, with 8 bases aligning to TRBD1. Germline CDR1 reads SGHRS; CDR2 reads YFSETQ. This CDR3 has 15 amino acids. V shed 5 bases and J 3 bases; nucleotides not matched to a gene: 9. The CDR3 DNA reads TGCGCCAGCAGGACCCACCAGGGGGCCGAAGAGACCCAGTACTTC. Translation gives CASRTHQGAEETQYF. The variable domain in full, completed from reference TRBV5-1 and TRBJ2-5, reads KAGVTQTPRYLIKTRGQQVTLSCSPISGHRSVSWYQQTPGQGLQFLFEYFSETQRNKGNFPGRFSGRQFSNSRSEMNVSTLELGDSALYLCASRTHQGAEETQYFGPGTRLLVL.

The chain recombines TRBV27 with TRBJ2-7, with TRBD2 identical over 7 bases. The CDR3 length is 15 residues. Germline CDR1 MNHEY, CDR2 SMNVEV (reference sequence). J was trimmed by 0 bases and V by 8 bases; bases with no gene match: 10. The CDR3 loop reads CASLSREGSSYEQYF. In DNA form, the CDR3 reads TGTGCCAGCCTGTCGAGGGAGGGAAGCTCCTACGAGCAGTACTTC.

The CDR3 protein is CAWSLGVGSYNEQFF. DNA for the CDR3: TGTGCCTGGAGTCTTGGAGTGGGGAGCTACAATGAGCAGTTCTTC. This chain connects TRBV30 to TRBJ2-1; tentative D call: TRBD2 (5 bases). Trimming pared 2 bases from V and 3 bases from J, leaving 14 bases between. Germline CDR1 GTSNPN, CDR2 SVGIG (reference sequence). The CDR3 totals 15 residues.

The chain employs TRBV5-6 and TRBJ1-3; a possible D gene is TRBD1 (5 bases). This CDR3 spans 19 amino acids. V was clipped by 0 bases and J by 0 bases, with 19 bases between them. CDR1 and CDR2 from the germline V gene are SGHDT and YYEEEE. The CDR3 DNA is TGTGCCAGCAGCTTGGCGCGGGACTTAAAGTTCTTCTCTGGAAACACCATATATTTT. This codes for CASSLARDLKFFSGNTIYF. Together with reference TRBV5-6 and TRBJ1-3, the CDR3 gives the full variable domain: DAGVTQSPTHLIKTRGQQVTLRCSPKSGHDTVSWYQQALGQGPQFIFQYYEEEERQRGNFPDRFSGHQFPNYSSELNVNALLLGDSALYLCASSLARDLKFFSGNTIYFGEGSWLTVV.

This clone occurred a few times. V gene TRBV2 combines with J gene TRBJ2-1, with D possibly matching TRBD1 (6 bases). V gave up 3 bases and J gave up 3 bases, with 12 bases separating them. The length of the CDR3 is 15 residues. Germline V lookup: CDR1 SNHLY, CDR2 FYNNEI. The CDR3 sequence is CASSDVQGFYNEQFF. CDR3 coding DNA: TGTGCCAGCAGTGATGTCCAGGGGTTCTACAATGAGCAGTTCTTC.

This rearrangement joins TRBV18 to TRBJ2-7; D call uncertain. The CDR3 loop spans 14 amino acids. V was pared by 4 bases and J by 5 bases, with 15 bases between. Germline V gene data show CDR1 as KGHSH and CDR2 as LQKENI. CDR3 protein: CASSLRLGSHEQYF. The CDR3 DNA reads TGTGCCAGCTCACTTCGACTCGGATCGCACGAGCAGTACTTC.

The chain employs TRBV5-1 and TRBJ2-5, with TRBD2 matching over 7 bases. The CDR3 runs to 14 residues. Germline-derived CDR1 and CDR2 are SGHRS and YFSETQ. With V trimmed by 5 bases and J by 1 base, 5 bases remained unmatched. The CDR3 sequence is CASRRCGGQETQYF. CDR3 nucleotides: TGCGCCAGCAGACGGTGCGGGGGCCAAGAGACCCAGTACTTC. The whole variable domain, remainder taken from reference TRBV5-1 and TRBJ2-5, is KAGVTQTPRYLIKTRGQQVTLSCSPISGHRSVSWYQQTPGQGLQFLFEYFSETQRNKGNFPGRFSGRQFSNSRSEMNVSTLELGDSALYLCASRRCGGQETQYFGPGTRLLVL.